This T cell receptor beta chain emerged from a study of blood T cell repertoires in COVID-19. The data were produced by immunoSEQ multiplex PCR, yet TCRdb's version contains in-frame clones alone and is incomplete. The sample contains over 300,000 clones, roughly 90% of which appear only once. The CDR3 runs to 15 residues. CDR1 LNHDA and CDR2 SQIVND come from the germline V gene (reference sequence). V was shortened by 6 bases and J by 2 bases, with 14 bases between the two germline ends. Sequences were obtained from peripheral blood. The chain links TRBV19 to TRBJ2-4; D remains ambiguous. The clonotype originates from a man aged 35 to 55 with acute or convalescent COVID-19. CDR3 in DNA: TGTGCCAGTAGGCAGCCCGGAGTGTCCAAAAACATTCAGTACTTC. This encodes CASRQPGVSKNIQYF.